The T cell receptor beta chain under discussion was sequenced for a study of blood T cell repertoires in COVID-19. Libraries were prepared by immunoSEQ multiplex PCR; TCRdb keeps only in-frame clonotypes and omits some of them. The sample consists of a few hundred thousand clones, 88% of them appearing once. Trimming shortened V by 5 bases and J by 3 bases, and 20 bases separated the two germline ends. The germline V gene encodes CDR1 SEHNR and CDR2 FQNEAQ (reference sequence). This CDR3 has 16 amino acids. Recruitment covered about 25 US areas and drew participants whose ages spanned about 18 to 95 years.

Material: PBMCs or T cells enriched from blood (not recorded which). The sequence was obtained from a woman in her forties or fifties who had recovered from COVID-19. V gene TRBV7-9 combines with J gene TRBJ2-7; no reliable D call. The CDR3 sequence: CASSVDPALTFYEQYF. DNA for the CDR3: TGTGCCAGCAGCGTCGACCCCGCACTAACCTTCTACGAGCAGTACTTC.